The T cell receptor beta chain described here comes from a study of blood T cells in healthy people across ages. The study's findings and limits: Long-lived donors carried more naive CD4+ cells and greater diversity than aged donors. Diversity estimates from one million T cells were considered underestimates.

Germline CDR1 and CDR2: SGHTA and FQGNSA. The CDR3 covers 15 residues. Regarding this clonotype: Its antigen is not known. A clone one base away is much larger, so this may be a read error.

PCR was performed a second time for 7 to 11 cycles using a sample-barcoded 5' primer and a J-beta primer mix. Unique molecular identifiers of 12 random nucleotides labeled each cDNA. Researchers report that each sample yielded at least 2.5 million CDR3-containing paired-end reads. TCRdb re-analysed the 5' RACE reads in MiXCR, keeping a single row per CDR3 protein. This table has about 700,000 distinct CDR3 sequences, about 32% appearing once. The sequence came from a woman of 80 years or more in good health. Sequenced material: blood. The chain joins TRBV7-2 to TRBJ2-1; 7 bases match TRBD2. The CDR3 DNA reads TGTGCCGGCAGTCTCCAGCGGGGAGGAGGCAATGAGCAGTTCTTC. Encoded protein: CAGSLQRGGGNEQFF.